Presented here are 3 T cell receptor beta chains from one specimen sequenced in a study of blood T cell repertoires in COVID-19. The assay was immunoSEQ multiplex PCR, and TCRdb's table has in-frame clones only and misses some. The table lists fewer than 200,000 clones, about four fifths of them singletons. The specimen was peripheral blood. The receptors shown here come from a woman aged 55-70 years with COVID-19, enrolled during active disease.

The chain is built from TRBV2 and TRBJ1-5, with 7 bases aligning to TRBD1. The germline V gene has CDR1 SNHLY and CDR2 FYNNEI. V lost 5 bases and J lost 1; bases outside the gene matches: 2. The CDR3 is 14 amino acids. DNA for the CDR3: TGTGCCAGCAGTTGGGACAGAAGCAATCAGCCCCAGCATTTT. Its protein product is CASSWDRSNQPQHF.

The chain links TRBV6-5 to TRBJ2-3, with 12 bases matching TRBD2. Losses at the gene ends were 6 bases for V and 8 bases for J; bases not matched to a gene: 9. Germline CDR1 MNHEY, CDR2 SVGAGI. The CDR3 spans 15 residues. CDR3 in amino acids: CASSGGTSGQRTQYF. As DNA, the CDR3 is TGTGCCAGCAGCGGGGGGACTAGCGGGCAACGTACGCAGTATTTT.

The chain joins TRBV14 to TRBJ2-7; D unclear. Germline V gene data show CDR1 as SGHDN and CDR2 as FVKESK. This CDR3 comprises 15 residues. V was trimmed by 5 bases and J by 2 bases, leaving 16 bases between them. CDR3 DNA sequence: TGTGCCAGCAGCAACGTGCGGTCTTCCCCCTACGAGCAGTACTTC. It specifies CASSNVRSSPYEQYF.